These 26 T cell receptor beta chains share one sample of origin, sequenced in a study of blood T cell repertoires in COVID-19. Assay used: immunoSEQ multiplex PCR; TCRdb lists only in-frame clones, some missing. The table includes around 180,000 clones, about 81% detected once. Sequenced material: peripheral blood. The receptors were sampled from an elderly woman with COVID-19, enrolled during active disease.

This chain links TRBV5-4 with TRBJ2-5, with D perhaps matching TRBD2 (6 bases). Germline assignment: CDR1 SGHNT and CDR2 YYREEE (reference sequence). The CDR3 contains 16 residues. V was pared by 4 bases and J by 1 base, with 17 bases between. The CDR3 reads CASSPTGGARQETQYF. The DNA for the CDR3 is TGTGCCAGCAGCCCTACAGGAGGGGCTCGCCAAGAGACCCAGTACTTC.

The chain links TRBV19 to TRBJ1-3; 7 bases line up with TRBD1. This CDR3 is built from 15 residues. CDR1 LNHDA and CDR2 SQIVND come from the germline V gene (reference sequence). V shed 6 bases and J 3 bases; nucleotides not matched to a gene: 8. In nucleotides, the CDR3 is TGTGCCAGTAGCTCTATGGGGGACAGTGGAAACACCATATATTTT. Translated, it gives CASSSMGDSGNTIYF.

Comment on this clone: Germline and junction disagree at one end, which may indicate a read error. The chain joins TRBV7-9 to TRBJ1-5; 8 bases fit TRBD1. Germline V CDR1 and CDR2: SEHNR, FQNEAQ (reference sequence). The CDR3 totals 12 residues. The DNA of the CDR3 is TGTGCCAGCAGCTTTGCGGACAGGGCCATTTATTTT. This gives the protein CASSFADRAIYF. Variable domain in full (rest from reference TRBV7-9 and TRBJ1-5): DTGVSQNPRHKITKRGQNVTFRCDPISEHNRLYWYRQTLGQGPEFLTYFQNEAQLEKSRLLSDRFSAERPKGSFSTLEIQRTEQGDSAMYLCASSFADRAIYFGDGTRLSIL.

The chain carries TRBV20-1 and TRBJ2-2, with 7 bases aligning to TRBD2. Germline V gene sequence: CDR1 DFQATT, CDR2 SNEGSKA (reference sequence). The CDR3 extends over 14 amino acids. V dropped 3 bases and J dropped 7; count of bases not matched to a gene: 8. The DNA of the CDR3 is TGCAGTGCTAGTGGCCTAGCGGCCGGCGGGGAGCTGTTTTTT. Translating it yields CSASGLAAGGELFF.

This clone came up many times. The chain couples TRBV10-3 to TRBJ2-1, with D tentatively TRBD2 (10 bases). V gave up 10 bases and J gave up 5 bases, with 30 bases separating them. The CDR3 is 18 amino acids. Per germline, CDR1 ENHRY and CDR2 SYGVKD. As DNA, the CDR3 is TGTGCCACGAACAGGGGGCTAAGGACTAGCGGACTCCACAATGAGCAGTTCTTC. It specifies CATNRGLRTSGLHNEQFF.

The chain links TRBV7-9 to TRBJ2-7; TRBD2 is a possible D gene (5 bases). The CDR3 contains 15 residues. Germline values: CDR1 SEHNR, CDR2 FQNEAQ (reference sequence). The V gene lost 5 bases and the J gene lost 0 bases, with 14 bases spanning the gap. The CDR3 sequence: CASSPRTGFSYEQYF. CDR3 nucleotides: TGTGCCAGCAGCCCAAGGACGGGGTTCTCCTACGAGCAGTACTTC.

In regard to this clone: An end of the junction differs from the germline gene, which may be a read error. This chain links TRBV6-5 with TRBJ2-7; D not resolved. This CDR3 has 10 amino acids. In germline, CDR1 is MNHEY, CDR2 SVGAGI. The CDR3 DNA follows: TGCCTGAAGCGCTCCTACGAGCAGTACTTC. It specifies CLKRSYEQYF.

This chain uses TRBV19 with TRBJ2-1; no clear D. The V end was cut by 5 bases, the J end by 3 bases, with 8 bases between. Germline CDR1 is LNHDA and CDR2 is SQIVND (reference sequence). CDR3 length: 13 amino acids. CDR3 nucleotide sequence: TGTGCCAGTAGTCTCCGGGTCTACAATGAGCAGTTCTTC. Residues: CASSLRVYNEQFF.

The chain combines TRBV5-1 with TRBJ2-7, with TRBD1 identical over 9 bases. V dropped 4 bases and J dropped 3; count of bases not matched to a gene: 5. Germline CDR1 reads SGHRS; CDR2 reads YFSETQ. The CDR3 extends over 14 amino acids. The CDR3 region has the DNA TGCGCCAGCAGCCCAAAGACAGGGGGCTACGAGCAGTACTTC. Protein sequence: CASSPKTGGYEQYF.

This rearrangement joins TRBV28 to TRBJ2-3; possible D gene TRBD2, 5 bases. CDR1 and CDR2 (germline): MDHEN, SYDVKM. The CDR3 is made up of 15 amino acids. Trimming removed 4 bases at V and 0 bases at J, with 11 bases between. The CDR3 loop reads CASSSPGGSTDTQYF. The CDR3 region has the DNA TGTGCCAGCAGTTCCCCTGGCGGGAGCACAGATACGCAGTATTTT.

CDR3 sequence reads: CASSRPEGANEKLFF. In DNA form, the CDR3 reads TGTGCCAGCAGTCGCCCAGAGGGGGCTAATGAAAAACTGTTTTTT. The chain couples TRBV11-2 to TRBJ1-4; TRBD1 might be the D (6 bases). Trimming removed 6 bases at V and 3 bases at J, with 14 bases between. The CDR3 is made up of 15 amino acids. The germline V gene encodes CDR1 SGHAT and CDR2 FQNNGV.

The CDR3 loop is CASSVEPGVYNEQFF. Here the CDR3 DNA reads TGTGCCAGCAGCGTAGAGCCAGGGGTCTACAATGAGCAGTTCTTC. The V and J genes are TRBV9 and TRBJ2-1; tentative D call: TRBD1 (6 bases). Germline CDR1 is SGDLS and CDR2 is YYNGEE. The germline V and J ends were trimmed by 0 bases and 3 bases, with 10 bases remaining between them. This CDR3 has 15 residues.

This chain uses TRBV6-2 or TRBV6-3 with TRBJ1-2; the D is unclear. CDR1 is MNHEY and CDR2 is SVGEGT in the germline V gene. Trimming took off 0 bases at V and 0 bases at J, with 11 bases between the two ends. There are 16 residues in the CDR3. DNA of the CDR3: TGTGCCAGCAGTTACTCGCAGGATTGGGCTAACTATGGCTACACCTTC. Encoded protein: CASSYSQDWANYGYTF.

In its sample, this clone was seen once. The rearrangement uses TRBV27 and TRBJ2-3, with a possible D match to TRBD2 (5 bases). This CDR3 spans 15 amino acids. V lost 3 bases, J lost 6 bases, and 16 bases lay in between. Per germline, CDR1 MNHEY and CDR2 SMNVEV (reference sequence). The CDR3 is CASSLGVLLGDTQYF. The CDR3 DNA reads as TGTGCCAGCAGTTTGGGAGTTCTATTGGGCGATACGCAGTATTTT.

The V call is TRBV6-5, the J call TRBJ1-3; no definite D call. The CDR3 loop spans 15 amino acids. V was trimmed by 7 bases and J by 4 bases, leaving 17 bases between them. Looked up from germline, CDR1 is MNHEY and CDR2 is SVGAGI. The CDR3 here is CASTPLDLTGNTIYF. CDR3 bases: TGTGCCAGCACCCCTTTAGATTTAACGGGAAACACCATATATTTT.

This clone has just one count. V is TRBV3-1 (or the pseudogene TRBV3-2) and J is TRBJ1-2; no firm D call. Germline CDR1 and CDR2: LGHDT and YNNKEL (reference sequence). CDR3 length: 14 residues. Trimming took 0 bases from V and 4 from J, leaving 9 bases between them. CDR3 nucleotide sequence: TGTGCCAGCAGCCAAGACGGGGAGTTCTATGGCTACACCTTC. Translating gives CASSQDGEFYGYTF.

This chain links TRBV10-3 with TRBJ2-7, with D unclear. CDR3 size: 14 residues. V gave up 0 bases and J gave up 0 bases, with 6 bases separating them. CDR1 is ENHRY, CDR2 SYGVKD, per germline. In DNA form, the CDR3 reads TGTGCCATCAGTGAGTCCCTACGCTCCTACGAGCAGTACTTC. Its translation is CAISESLRSYEQYF.

This rearrangement joins TRBV5-6 to TRBJ1-1; D uncertain. This CDR3 region has 14 residues. The V gene's germline CDR1 is SGHDT and CDR2 YYEEEE. Trimming left V 2 bases short and J 6 bases short, with 14 bases between. CDR3 sequence: CASSLLGDLAEAFF. In DNA form, the CDR3 reads TGTGCCAGCAGCTTACTCGGGGATCTGGCTGAAGCTTTCTTT.

The chain is built from TRBV5-1 and TRBJ2-5; TRBD1 matches at 7 bases. The CDR3 loop spans 17 amino acids. Germline V gene data show CDR1 as SGHRS and CDR2 as YFSETQ. The J segment lost 4 bases and the V segment lost 0 bases, leaving 12 bases of the junction unmatched. For the CDR3, the DNA is TGCGCCAGCAGCTTGGCCGGTGGCAGGGGGACAAGAGAGACCCAGTACTTC. It codes for CASSLAGGRGTRETQYF. The full variable domain, rest sourced from reference TRBV5-1 and TRBJ2-5, is KAGVTQTPRYLIKTRGQQVTLSCSPISGHRSVSWYQQTPGQGLQFLFEYFSETQRNKGNFPGRFSGRQFSNSRSEMNVSTLELGDSALYLCASSLAGGRGTRETQYFGPGTRLLVL.

The V gene is TRBV7-9, the J gene TRBJ2-7; D is undetermined. The CDR3 length is 16 residues. With 5 bases removed from V and 2 bases from J, the gap between germline ends came to 19 bases. From germline, CDR1 is SEHNR and CDR2 FQNEAQ (reference sequence). CDR3: CASSDDSGWVAYEQYF. In DNA, the CDR3 is TGTGCCAGCAGCGACGACTCTGGGTGGGTCGCCTACGAGCAGTACTTC.

The chain combines TRBV4-2 with TRBJ2-7, with D perhaps TRBD1 (6 bases). Per the germline V gene, CDR1 is LGHNA and CDR2 is YNFKEQ. Trimming took off 3 bases at V and 2 bases at J, with 11 bases between the two ends. There are 14 residues in the CDR3. CDR3 nucleotide sequence: TGTGCCAGCAGCCATTTGACAGGAGCCTACGAGCAGTACTTC. Amino acids: CASSHLTGAYEQYF.

The gene calls are TRBV7-9 and TRBJ2-1; 7 bases match TRBD2. V shed 5 bases, J shed 4 bases, and the junction held 5 bases outside the gene matches. Germline lookup yields CDR1 SEHNR and CDR2 FQNEAQ (reference sequence). This CDR3 region has 14 residues. The CDR3 loop is CASSRGLHYNEQFF. As DNA, the CDR3 is TGTGCCAGCAGCCGGGGACTACATTACAATGAGCAGTTCTTC.

The chain combines TRBV18 with TRBJ2-2, with D possibly TRBD1 on 6 matching bases. This CDR3 region has 14 residues. V dropped 2 bases and J dropped 4 bases, with 8 bases sitting between them. The germline CDR1 and CDR2 sequences are KGHSH and LQKENI. The chain's CDR3 is CASSPKQGTGELFF. CDR3 coding DNA: TGTGCCAGCTCACCAAAACAGGGCACCGGGGAGCTGTTTTTT.

The chain links TRBV5-1 to TRBJ1-1, with TRBD1 matching 12 bases. V gave up 4 bases and J gave up 7 bases; unmatched junction bases: 8. The germline V gene encodes CDR1 SGHRS and CDR2 YFSETQ. The CDR3 is made up of 15 amino acids. The CDR3 sequence is CASSPRDRGQGEAFF. The CDR3 nucleotides are TGCGCCAGCAGCCCCCGGGACAGGGGGCAGGGTGAAGCTTTCTTT.

The V and J genes are TRBV6-2 or TRBV6-3 and TRBJ2-7, with TRBD1 matching 9 bases. V was clipped by 5 bases and J by 5 bases; unmatched bases: 7. CDR3 length: 14 residues. Germline assignment: CDR1 MNHEY and CDR2 SVGEGT. The CDR3 region has the DNA TGTGCCAGCAGTAGTTCGTACAGGGGGCACGAGCAGTACTTC. Amino acid sequence: CASSSSYRGHEQYF.

This clone is a singleton in its sample. The J gene is TRBJ2-3, the V gene TRBV10-3; TRBD2 is a possible D gene (6 bases). The CDR3 runs to 12 residues. Germline CDR1 is ENHRY and CDR2 is SYGVKD. V was shortened by 10 bases and J by 5 bases, with 13 bases between the two germline ends. The DNA for the CDR3 is TGTGCCACCCTTGGGACTGGAGATACGCAGTATTTT. Amino acid sequence: CATLGTGDTQYF.